These 25 T cell receptor beta chains were sequenced from one sample in a study of T cell repertoires in cytomegalovirus infection. TCRdb independently ran MiXCR on the reads; one entry per CDR3 protein. The repertoire includes approximately 500,000 distinct CDR3 sequences, 16% of them detected once, and more than 20% sits in the top ten. Sequenced sample: CD8+ T cells from PBMCs. The source of these receptors is a human donor in good health (CMV status not recorded). Some clones in this sample may be carry-over from other donors' samples.

Concerning this clonotype itself: A much larger clone lies a single base off, so this may be a read error. It is likely a read error, because the conserved phenylalanine at the end of the CDR3 is missing. The chain recombines TRBV7-9 with TRBJ2-7, with 10 bases identical to TRBD2. The CDR3 covers 15 residues. With 1 base clipped from V and 4 bases from J, the junction kept 4 bases outside the gene matches. Germline V gives CDR1 SEHNR, CDR2 FQNEAQ (reference sequence). The CDR3 bases are TGTGCCAGCAGCTTAGGGACTAGCGGCCCTTACGAGCAGTACATC. This gives the protein CASSLGTSGPYEQYI.

In its sample, this clonotype was seen many times. V usage is TRBV10-3 and J usage is TRBJ2-1, with 8 bases aligning to TRBD2. Germline trimming cut 3 bases from V and 7 bases from J; bases unmatched to any gene: 14. The CDR3 runs 17 residues. The germline CDR1 and CDR2 sequences are ENHRY and SYGVKD. DNA for the CDR3: TGTGCCATCAGTGATGCGGTGGAGCGGGAGAGGAGTAATGAGCAGTTCTTC. The encoded protein is CAISDAVERERSNEQFF.

This clonotype was seen more than once but under ten times. The chain uses TRBV9 and TRBJ1-2, with D perhaps matching TRBD1 (5 bases). Trimming shortened V by 2 bases and J by 7 bases, and 21 bases separated the two germline ends. The CDR3 extends over 16 amino acids. The germline V gene encodes CDR1 SGDLS and CDR2 YYNGEE. CDR3: CASSVGATGGLRGYTF. As DNA, the CDR3 is TGTGCCAGCAGCGTTGGGGCCACGGGAGGGCTCCGTGGCTACACCTTC.

This clonotype was seen at least ten times. The genes are TRBV12-3 or TRBV12-4 and TRBJ2-1, with TRBD1 matching over 9 bases. The V segment lost 7 bases and the J segment 5 bases; nucleotides outside the gene matches: 6. There are 14 residues in the CDR3. This chain's CDR3 is CASNQDRGHNEQFF. The CDR3 DNA sequence: TGTGCCAGCAACCAGGACAGGGGTCACAATGAGCAGTTCTTC.

V gene TRBV5-1 combines with J gene TRBJ2-7, with 7 bases aligning to TRBD2. CDR3 length equals 14 residues. V shed 6 bases and J 3 bases; nucleotides not matched to a gene: 9. The germline V gene encodes CDR1 SGHRS and CDR2 YFSETQ. CDR3 loop: CASKIYGGSYEQYF. The DNA for the CDR3 is TGCGCCAGCAAAATATACGGCGGGAGCTACGAGCAGTACTTC.

This clonotype was seen at least ten times. The rearrangement joins TRBV7-6 to TRBJ2-6; D remains unclear. Looked up from germline, CDR1 is SGHVS and CDR2 is FNYEAQ. V was clipped by 0 bases and J by 4 bases, with 19 bases between them. The CDR3 sequence is 19 residues long. The CDR3 DNA follows: TGTGCCAGCAGCTTAGCTGCCGGATACGGACGCCAGGGGGCCAACGTCCTGACTTTC. As protein: CASSLAAGYGRQGANVLTF.

This rearrangement joins TRBV27 to TRBJ2-1; 9 bases map to TRBD2. Germline V gives CDR1 MNHEY, CDR2 SMNVEV (reference sequence). The CDR3 runs 15 residues. The J segment lost 9 bases and the V segment lost 0 bases, leaving 6 bases of the junction unmatched. The CDR3 is CASSLSSSGVVEQFF. In DNA, the CDR3 is TGTGCCAGCAGTTTATCTTCTAGCGGGGTAGTTGAGCAGTTCTTC.

The CDR3, as DNA: TGTGCCAGTAGTGGTCGACTAGCGGAAAGCTCCTACAATGAGCAGTTCTTC. It translates to CASSGRLAESSYNEQFF. The chain is built from TRBV19 and TRBJ2-1; 9 positions agree with TRBD2. V was pared by 5 bases and J by 0 bases, with 8 bases of the junction left unmatched. Germline CDR1 is LNHDA and CDR2 is SQIVND (reference sequence). This CDR3 is built from 17 residues. Combining the CDR3 with reference TRBV19 and TRBJ2-1 gives the whole variable domain DGGITQSPKYLFRKEGQNVTLSCEQNLNHDAMYWYRQDPGQGLRLIYYSQIVNDFQKGDIAEGYSVSREKKESFPLTVTSAQKNPTAFYLCASSGRLAESSYNEQFFGPGTRLTVL.

This clonotype was observed a few times. The V gene is TRBV18, the J gene TRBJ2-3; 8 positions agree with TRBD2. J lost 6 bases, V lost 3 bases, and 5 bases had no gene match. The CDR3 contains 14 residues. Germline CDR1 is KGHSH and CDR2 is LQKENI. CDR3 sequence: CASSPPGGEDTQYF. As DNA, the CDR3 is TGTGCCAGCTCACCGCCCGGGGGGGAGGATACGCAGTATTTT.

This clonotype occurred many times. The gene calls are TRBV27 and TRBJ2-7, with D possibly TRBD2 on 6 matching bases. The CDR3 covers 16 residues. V lost 4 bases and J 0 bases, leaving 16 bases between the germline ends. Germline CDR1 reads MNHEY; CDR2 reads SMNVEV (reference sequence). The CDR3 loop is CASSYSSGTYSYEQYF. The CDR3 nucleotides are TGTGCCAGCAGTTACTCTTCCGGGACTTACTCCTACGAGCAGTACTTC.

V and J are TRBV19 and TRBJ2-7, with 14 bases lining up with TRBD2. The CDR3 contains 18 residues. From germline, CDR1 is LNHDA and CDR2 SQIVND (reference sequence). Trimming cost V 5 bases and J 0 bases; bases outside gene matches: 9. This CDR3 reads CASSGGTSGRRTSYEQYF. In nucleotides, the CDR3 is TGTGCCAGTAGTGGGGGGACTAGCGGGAGAAGGACCTCCTACGAGCAGTACTTC.

This clonotype was detected many times. The rearrangement links TRBV11-1 to TRBJ2-1, with D possibly matching TRBD2 (5 bases). This CDR3 contains 16 residues. The V end lost 0 bases, the J end lost 0 bases, and 9 bases lay between the germline ends. CDR1 and CDR2 from the germline V gene are SGHAT and FQDESV (reference sequence). The CDR3 protein is CASSLAAGASYNEQFF. The CDR3 DNA reads TGTGCCAGCAGCTTAGCGGCGGGCGCCTCCTACAATGAGCAGTTCTTC.

This clonotype came up a few times. The chain joins TRBV28 to TRBJ2-1; 8 bases fit TRBD1. The CDR3 extends over 14 amino acids. Germline assignment: CDR1 MDHEN and CDR2 SYDVKM. V shed 10 bases and J 1 base; nucleotides not matched to a gene: 6. The CDR3 bases are TGTGCCACCGTGACAGGGGAATCCTACAATGAGCAGTTCTTC. Protein sequence: CATVTGESYNEQFF.

This clonotype has more than one count but fewer than ten. The chain uses TRBV4-2 and TRBJ1-3; no firm D call. Germline V gene data show CDR1 as LGHNA and CDR2 as YNFKEQ. CDR3 length: 17 amino acids. Trimming cost V 5 bases and J 0 bases, with 17 bases left between them. CDR3 sequence: CASSSISGLNSGNTIYF. Here the CDR3 DNA reads TGTGCCAGCAGCTCTATATCGGGCCTCAACTCTGGAAACACCATATATTTT.

This clonotype has at least ten counts. The gene calls are TRBV7-9 and TRBJ2-7; perhaps TRBD1 as D (5 bases). The V and J ends lost 5 bases and 3 bases respectively, with 14 bases between them. This CDR3 has 14 amino acids. CDR1 and CDR2 from the germline V gene are SEHNR and FQNEAQ (reference sequence). CDR3 loop: CASSPVDSYYEQYF. Written as DNA, the CDR3 is TGTGCCAGCAGCCCGGTCGACAGCTACTACGAGCAGTACTTC. Drawing the rest from reference TRBV7-9 and TRBJ2-7, the complete variable domain is DTGVSQNPRHKITKRGQNVTFRCDPISEHNRLYWYRQTLGQGPEFLTYFQNEAQLEKSRLLSDRFSAERPKGSFSTLEIQRTEQGDSAMYLCASSPVDSYYEQYFGPGTRLTVT.

This clonotype was observed at least ten times. The CDR3 here is CASSLGRHQPQHF. The CDR3 DNA reads as TGTGCCAGCAGTTTAGGGAGGCATCAGCCCCAGCATTTT. The chain joins TRBV12-3 or TRBV12-4 to TRBJ1-5; D gene unclear. V lost 1 base and J 5 bases, leaving 6 bases between the germline ends. The CDR3 covers 13 residues.

This clonotype was seen many times. The chain couples TRBV7-3 to TRBJ2-3; unclear D gene. V lost 5 bases and J lost 3, with 6 bases in between. Germline V gene sequence: CDR1 SGHTA, CDR2 FQGTGA. The CDR3 runs 12 residues. CDR3 loop: CASSGRTDTQYF. The CDR3 DNA reads as TGTGCCAGCAGCGGACGGACAGATACGCAGTATTTT.

This clonotype was observed at least ten times. The chain links TRBV7-3 to TRBJ2-2, with a possible D match to TRBD1 (7 bases). The germline V gene has CDR1 SGHTA and CDR2 FQGTGA. Trimming stripped 2 bases from V and 1 base from J, with 8 bases between. This CDR3 has 15 residues. Written as DNA, the CDR3 is TGTGCCAGCAGCTTACAGGGGGGGAACACCGGGGAGCTGTTTTTT. This sequence encodes CASSLQGGNTGELFF.

This chain joins TRBV10-1 and TRBJ2-3; TRBD2 agrees at 7 bases. Germline CDR1 and CDR2: WNHNN and SYGVQD (reference sequence). CDR3 size: 14 residues. J was trimmed by 5 bases and V by 0 bases; bases with no gene match: 2. The CDR3 nucleotides read TGCGCCAGCAGTGAGTCGAGCGGGATAGATACGCAGTATTTT. Its translation is CASSESSGIDTQYF.

As regards this clonotype: One end of the junction does not line up with germline, which may come from a read error. The chain joins TRBV3-1 to TRBJ1-5; weak D call: TRBD1 (6 bases). Per germline, CDR1 LGHDT and CDR2 YNNKEL (reference sequence). The CDR3 is 16 residues long. This CDR3 is CASSHAGGHDNQLQHF. Written as DNA, the CDR3 is TGTGCCAGCAGCCACGCCGGGGGGCATGACAATCAGCTCCAGCATTTT.

This chain links TRBV13 with TRBJ2-1; 8 nucleotides agree with TRBD1. There are 17 residues in the CDR3. CDR1 PRHDT and CDR2 FYEKMQ come from the germline V gene (reference sequence). After removal of 0 bases from V and 1 base from J, the junction contained 5 bases not matched to a gene. The CDR3 nucleotides are TGTGCCAGCAGCTTAGGACCAGGGGGCTATTCCTACAATGAGCAGTTCTTC. Its protein product is CASSLGPGGYSYNEQFF.

This clonotype came up a few times. V is TRBV18 and J is TRBJ1-1; perhaps TRBD1 as D (6 bases). Trimming shortened V by 3 bases and J by 5 bases, and 19 bases separated the two germline ends. Germline CDR1 reads KGHSH; CDR2 reads LQKENI. This CDR3 contains 16 residues. CDR3 DNA sequence: TGTGCCAGCTCACCTCCCAAACCGGGGGGGCGGACTGAAGCTTTCTTT. This translates into CASSPPKPGGRTEAFF.

This clonotype was detected only a few times. This chain links TRBV4-2 with TRBJ2-1; D is perhaps TRBD1 (5 bases). The CDR3 sequence is 13 residues long. Germline V gene sequence: CDR1 LGHNA, CDR2 YNFKEQ. Trimming pared 1 base from V and 12 bases from J, leaving 13 bases between. CDR3 coding DNA: TGTGCCAGCAGCCAAGGGGGCTCCTCTGGGCAGTTCTTC. This encodes CASSQGGSSGQFF.

The V and J genes are TRBV9 and TRBJ2-1; perhaps TRBD2 as D (6 bases). Germline CDR1 and CDR2: SGDLS and YYNGEE. The CDR3 sequence is 16 residues long. Trimming took 2 bases from V and 1 from J, leaving 13 bases between them. CDR3 in amino acids: CASSVGGARSYNEQFF. The DNA of the CDR3 is TGTGCCAGCAGCGTGGGCGGGGCGAGGTCCTACAATGAGCAGTTCTTC.

The table lists this clonotype with many counts. This chain uses TRBV10-3 with TRBJ2-7; D possibly corresponds to TRBD2 (6 bases). Trimming removed 6 bases from V and 6 bases from J, with 15 bases in between. CDR1 and CDR2 (germline): ENHRY, SYGVKD. This CDR3 region has 13 residues. The CDR3 is CAIRRDSGPEQYF. The CDR3 DNA is TGTGCCATCAGACGGGACTCGGGCCCCGAGCAGTACTTC.